The 12 T cell receptor beta chains in this list originate from one sample, sequenced in a study of T cell repertoires in cytomegalovirus infection (dated by TCRdb to 2018 to 2020). The sample was run on an Illumina HiSeq 1500. TCRdb handled the public reads itself, with Q25 trimming in fastp and clone calling in MiXCR, and kept productive beta chains. Each CDR3 protein gets just one entry, which takes the most common genes and DNA from the rows behind it. The sample data list about 160,000 distinct CDR3 sequences, and about 20% of these were observed just once. The ten largest clones capture about 25% of the sample. What this sample's treatment or condition label stands for: in vitro stimulation with specific CMV peptide epitopes to enrich CMV-specific T cells. These TCRs are of unknown antigen specificity. The sequenced sample was CD8+ T cells from cultured PBMCs, obtained from culture after CMV antigen stimulation. Every receptor here comes from a human donor in good health (CMV status not recorded). Some clones in this sample may be carry-over from other donors' samples.

The table lists this clonotype with a few counts. The chain uses TRBV27 and TRBJ2-3; no firm D call. Germline values: CDR1 MNHEY, CDR2 SMNVEV (reference sequence). The CDR3 runs 11 residues. V dropped 7 bases and J dropped 4 bases, with 6 bases sitting between them. The CDR3 bases are TGTGCCAGCACCGAAGCAGATACGCAGTATTTT. Protein sequence: CASTEADTQYF.

V and J are TRBV4-1 and TRBJ1-5; 7 bases fit TRBD1. Per the germline V gene, CDR1 is MGHRA and CDR2 is YSYEKL. This CDR3 region has 16 residues. Trimming took 1 base from V and 1 from J; bases not matched to a gene: 4. The CDR3 reads CASSQVAGGSNQPQHF. CDR3 nucleotides: TGCGCCAGCAGCCAAGTAGCAGGGGGGAGCAATCAGCCCCAGCATTTT.

This rearrangement joins TRBV7-8 to TRBJ1-3; the match to TRBD1 covers 10 bases. V was clipped by 4 bases and J by 4 bases; unmatched bases: 7. Germline V CDR1 and CDR2: SGHVS, FQNEAQ. This CDR3 is built from 16 residues. The CDR3 sequence is CASSSRGTGDGNTIYF. Written as DNA, the CDR3 is TGTGCCAGCAGCTCCCGCGGGACAGGGGACGGAAACACCATATATTTT. Full variable domain (missing parts from reference TRBV7-8 and TRBJ1-3): GAGVSQSPRYKVAKRGQDVALRCDPISGHVSLFWYQQALGQGPEFLTYFQNEAQLDKSGLPSDRFFAERPEGSVSTLKIQRTQQEDSAVYLCASSSRGTGDGNTIYFGEGSWLTVV.

The rearrangement links TRBV7-9 to TRBJ2-7; TRBD1 might be the D (6 bases). V was clipped by 5 bases and J by 5 bases, with 22 bases between them. Germline lookup yields CDR1 SEHNR and CDR2 FQNEAQ (reference sequence). CDR3 length: 16 amino acids. CDR3 in DNA: TGTGCCAGCAGCCAGAAGCGGCAGGGGTTTTCCGACGAGCAGTACTTC. Translating gives CASSQKRQGFSDEQYF. Full variable domain (remainder filled in from reference TRBV7-9 and TRBJ2-7): DTGVSQNPRHKITKRGQNVTFRCDPISEHNRLYWYRQTLGQGPEFLTYFQNEAQLEKSRLLSDRFSAERPKGSFSTLEIQRTEQGDSAMYLCASSQKRQGFSDEQYFGPGTRLTVT.

The chain employs TRBV7-7 and TRBJ2-7; D is ambiguous. Trimming cost V 2 bases and J 3 bases, with 14 bases left between them. This CDR3 region has 15 residues. Germline assignment: CDR1 SSHAT and CDR2 FNYEAQ (reference sequence). The DNA for the CDR3 is TGTGCCAGCAGCTTAAGGATGGGGTTAAGCTACGAGCAGTACTTC. As protein: CASSLRMGLSYEQYF.

This clonotype came up a few times. This chain uses TRBV10-3 with TRBJ2-7; D possibly corresponds to TRBD2 (6 bases). Germline values: CDR1 ENHRY, CDR2 SYGVKD. Trimming stripped 3 bases from V and 3 bases from J, with 15 bases between. The CDR3 covers 15 residues. Here the CDR3 DNA reads TGTGCCATCAGTGAAGCCGGGACTCGACACTACGAGCAGTACTTC. Translating gives CAISEAGTRHYEQYF.

This clonotype was detected many times. This chain uses TRBV7-2 with TRBJ2-3, with 10 bases identical to TRBD2. Germline V gene sequence: CDR1 SGHTA, CDR2 FQGNSA. The CDR3 is 17 amino acids. V dropped 6 bases and J dropped 4; count of bases not matched to a gene: 13. CDR3 nucleotides: TGTGCCAGCAGGCAAAGAGGGAGCGGGGGGGCCTCAGATACGCAGTATTTT. It encodes CASRQRGSGGASDTQYF.

This clonotype was recorded a few times. V usage is TRBV6-2 or TRBV6-3 and J usage is TRBJ1-2; the D gene is possibly TRBD1 (5 bases). Germline-derived CDR1 and CDR2 are MNHEY and SVGEGT. CDR3 length: 17 residues. The V end lost 5 bases, the J end lost 0 bases, and 19 bases lay between the germline ends. Here the CDR3 reads CASSPWTNRPSNYGYTF. Here the CDR3 DNA reads TGTGCCAGCAGTCCTTGGACCAACAGGCCCTCTAACTATGGCTACACCTTC.

The CDR3 nucleotides are TGTGCCAGCAGCTTAGCCGACAGGGATGGCTACACCTTC. It encodes CASSLADRDGYTF. The gene calls are TRBV7-9 and TRBJ1-2, with TRBD1 matching 7 bases. Germline CDR1 SEHNR, CDR2 FQNEAQ (reference sequence). The junction had 1 base not matched to a gene; V was cut back by 0 bases and J by 6 bases. This CDR3 comprises 13 residues. Filled out from reference TRBV7-9 and TRBJ1-2, the complete variable domain reads DTGVSQNPRHKITKRGQNVTFRCDPISEHNRLYWYRQTLGQGPEFLTYFQNEAQLEKSRLLSDRFSAERPKGSFSTLEIQRTEQGDSAMYLCASSLADRDGYTFGSGTRLTVV.

The chain employs TRBV7-2 and TRBJ2-1, with D uncertain. Trimming shortened V by 3 bases and J by 9 bases, and 9 bases separated the two germline ends. Germline assignment: CDR1 SGHTA and CDR2 FQGNSA. This CDR3 has 12 amino acids. The CDR3 coding sequence is TGTGCCAGCAGCTTCGGCTTCACTGAGCAGTTCTTC. It specifies CASSFGFTEQFF.

This clonotype was counted only a few times. This sequence joins TRBV29-1 and TRBJ1-3, with unresolved D. Germline loops: CDR1 SQVTM, CDR2 ANQGSEA. This CDR3 is 12 amino acids long. V was cut by 4 bases and J by 2 bases, with 6 bases left in between. The DNA for the CDR3 is TGCAGCGTTGCTGGGGCTGGAAACACCATATATTTT. This sequence encodes CSVAGAGNTIYF.

This clonotype was counted a few times. The chain employs TRBV15 and TRBJ1-1, with D hard to call. The CDR3 covers 16 residues. The V end lost 2 bases, the J end lost 0 bases, and 13 bases lay between the germline ends. Looked up from germline, CDR1 is LNHNV and CDR2 is YYDKDF (reference sequence). CDR3 sequence: CATSRPSASMNTEAFF. The CDR3 DNA reads TGTGCCACCAGCAGACCCTCCGCCTCGATGAACACTGAAGCTTTCTTT. Together with reference TRBV15 and TRBJ1-1, the CDR3 gives the full variable domain: DAMVIQNPRYQVTQFGKPVTLSCSQTLNHNVMYWYQQKSSQAPKLLFHYYDKDFNNEADTPDNFQSRRPNTSFCFLDIRSPGLGDTAMYLCATSRPSASMNTEAFFGQGTRLTVV.